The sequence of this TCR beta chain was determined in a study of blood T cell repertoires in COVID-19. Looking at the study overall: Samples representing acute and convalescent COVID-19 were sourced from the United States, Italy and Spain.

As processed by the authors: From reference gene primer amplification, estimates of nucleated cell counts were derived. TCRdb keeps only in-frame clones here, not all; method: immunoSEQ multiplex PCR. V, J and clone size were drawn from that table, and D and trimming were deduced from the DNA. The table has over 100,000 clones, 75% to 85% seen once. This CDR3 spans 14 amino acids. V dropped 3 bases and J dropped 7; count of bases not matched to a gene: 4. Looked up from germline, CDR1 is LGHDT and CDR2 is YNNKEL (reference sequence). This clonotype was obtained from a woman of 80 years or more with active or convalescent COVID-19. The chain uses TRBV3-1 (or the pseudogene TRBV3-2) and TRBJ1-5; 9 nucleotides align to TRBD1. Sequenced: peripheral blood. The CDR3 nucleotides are TGTGCCAGCAGCCAGGGACAGGGTTGGCAGCCCCAGCATTTT. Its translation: CASSQGQGWQPQHF.